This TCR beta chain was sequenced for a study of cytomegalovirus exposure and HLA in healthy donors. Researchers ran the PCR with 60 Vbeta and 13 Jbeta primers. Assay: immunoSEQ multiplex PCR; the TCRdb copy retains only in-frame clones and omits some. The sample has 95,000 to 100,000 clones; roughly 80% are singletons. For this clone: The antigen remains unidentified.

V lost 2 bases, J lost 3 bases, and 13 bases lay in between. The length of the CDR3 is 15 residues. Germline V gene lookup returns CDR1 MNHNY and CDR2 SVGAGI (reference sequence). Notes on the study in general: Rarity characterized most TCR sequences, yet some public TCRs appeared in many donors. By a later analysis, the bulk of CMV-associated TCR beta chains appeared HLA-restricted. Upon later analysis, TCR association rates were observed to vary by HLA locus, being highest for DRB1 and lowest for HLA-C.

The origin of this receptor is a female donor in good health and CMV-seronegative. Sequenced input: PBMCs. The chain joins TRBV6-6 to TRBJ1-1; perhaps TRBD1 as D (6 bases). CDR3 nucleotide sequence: TGTGCCAGCAGTTACGCATCCAGGGGTGACACTGAAGCTTTCTTT. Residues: CASSYASRGDTEAFF.